This entry features one T cell receptor (beta chain) sequence. Amplification of TCR beta CDR3 regions used RNA as the template. A first-round RT-PCR of the TCR CDR3 used the HTBI primer set. TCRdb reanalysed the multiplex PCR reads using MiXCR and keeps one entry per CDR3 protein. This sample has 200,000 to 250,000 distinct CDR3 sequences; 15% to 20% occur once, and the top ten carry 50%. The length of the CDR3 is 15 residues. The germline CDR1 and CDR2 sequences are SGDLS and YYNGEE. V lost 0 bases and J lost 0, with 7 bases in between. The data derive from a study of T cells in Graves' hyperthyroidism and ophthalmopathy.

The chain carries TRBV9 and TRBJ2-1; D is undetermined. The sequence derives from a man in his fifties or sixties with Graves' hyperthyroidism. The specimen was blood. CDR3 sequence: CASSVGLSSYNEQFF. The CDR3 DNA sequence: TGTGCCAGCAGCGTAGGGTTAAGCTCCTACAATGAGCAGTTCTTC.